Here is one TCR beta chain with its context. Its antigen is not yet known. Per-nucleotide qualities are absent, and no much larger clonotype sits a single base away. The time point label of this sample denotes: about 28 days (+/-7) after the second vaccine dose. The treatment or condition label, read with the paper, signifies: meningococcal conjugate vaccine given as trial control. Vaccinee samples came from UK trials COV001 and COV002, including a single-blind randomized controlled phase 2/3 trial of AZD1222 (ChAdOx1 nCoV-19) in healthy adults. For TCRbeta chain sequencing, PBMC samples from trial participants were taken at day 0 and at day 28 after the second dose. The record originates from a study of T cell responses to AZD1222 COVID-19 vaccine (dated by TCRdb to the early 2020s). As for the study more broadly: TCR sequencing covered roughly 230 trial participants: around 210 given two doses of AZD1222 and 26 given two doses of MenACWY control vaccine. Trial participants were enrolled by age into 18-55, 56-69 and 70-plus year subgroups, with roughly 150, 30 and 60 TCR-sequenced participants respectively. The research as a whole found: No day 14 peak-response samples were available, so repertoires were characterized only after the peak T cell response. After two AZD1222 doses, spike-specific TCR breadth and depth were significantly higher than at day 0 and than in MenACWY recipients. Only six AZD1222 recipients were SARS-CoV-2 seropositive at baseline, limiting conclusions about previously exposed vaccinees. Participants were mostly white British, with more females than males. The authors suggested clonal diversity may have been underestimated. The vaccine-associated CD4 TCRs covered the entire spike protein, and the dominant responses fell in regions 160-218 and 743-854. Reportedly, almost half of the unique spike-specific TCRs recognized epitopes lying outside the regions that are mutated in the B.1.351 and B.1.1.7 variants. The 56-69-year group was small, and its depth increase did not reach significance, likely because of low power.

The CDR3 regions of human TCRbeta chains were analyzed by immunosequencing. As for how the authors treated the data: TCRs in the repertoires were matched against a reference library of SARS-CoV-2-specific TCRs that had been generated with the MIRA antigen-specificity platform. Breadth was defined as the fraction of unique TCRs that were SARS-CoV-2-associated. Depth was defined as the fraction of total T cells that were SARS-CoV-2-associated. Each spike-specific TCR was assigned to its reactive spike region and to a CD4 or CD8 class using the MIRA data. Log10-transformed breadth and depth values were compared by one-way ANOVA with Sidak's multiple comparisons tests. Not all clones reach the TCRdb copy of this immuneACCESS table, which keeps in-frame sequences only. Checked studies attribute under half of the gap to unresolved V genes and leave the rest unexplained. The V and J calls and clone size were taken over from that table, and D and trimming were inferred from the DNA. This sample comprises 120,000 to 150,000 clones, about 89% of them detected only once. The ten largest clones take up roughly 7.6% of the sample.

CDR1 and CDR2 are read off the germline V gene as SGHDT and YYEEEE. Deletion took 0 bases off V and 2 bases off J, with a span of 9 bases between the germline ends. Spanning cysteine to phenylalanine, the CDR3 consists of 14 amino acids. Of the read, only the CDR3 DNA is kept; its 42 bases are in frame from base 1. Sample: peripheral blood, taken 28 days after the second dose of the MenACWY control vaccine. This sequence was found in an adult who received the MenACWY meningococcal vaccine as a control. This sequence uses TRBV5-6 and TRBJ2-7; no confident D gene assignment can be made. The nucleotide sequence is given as TGTGCCAGCAGCTTGGGGTACTGGACCTACGAGCAGTACTTC. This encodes CASSLGYWTYEQYF.